These 8 T cell receptor beta chains came from one sample sequenced in a study of type 1 and type 2 diabetes patients (dated by TCRdb to the mid-2010s). The instrument was an Illumina MiSeq. For TCRbeta CDR3 amplification, the template was genomic DNA taken from the sorted T cell subsets. Multiplex PCR with 30 forward and 13 reverse primers amplified the TCRbeta CDR3 region. TCRdb trimmed public reads at Q25 via fastp, called clones via MiXCR and kept in-frame beta chains. Here each entry gathers all rows of one CDR3 protein and keeps the most common genes and DNA. This sample is represented by 280,000 or so distinct CDR3 sequences; roughly 44% of them were singletons. The ten biggest clones cover around 15% of the sample. Source material: peripheral blood mononuclear cells (PBMCs). The receptor set was obtained from a man aged 18 to 29 with type 2 diabetes.

This clonotype was found many times. The genes are TRBV25-1 and TRBJ1-4; unclear D gene. V was clipped by 3 bases and J by 10 bases, with 9 bases between them. Germline-derived CDR1 and CDR2 are MGHDK and SYGVNS. The CDR3 covers 12 residues. The CDR3 bases are TGTGCCAGCAGTGAGGGTCCGGGAAAACTGTTTTTT. This gives the protein CASSEGPGKLFF. The whole variable domain, filled in from reference TRBV25-1 and TRBJ1-4, reads EADIYQTPRYLVIGTGKKITLECSQTMGHDKMYWYQQDPGMELHLIHYSYGVNSTEKGDLSSESTVSRIRTEHFPLTLESARPSHTSQYLCASSEGPGKLFFGSGTQLSVL.

The J gene is TRBJ2-1, the V gene TRBV19; 9 bases align to TRBD1. With the DNA end fitting TRBJ2-7 better, the J assignment may be wrong. Germline assignment: CDR1 LNHDA and CDR2 SQIVND (reference sequence). The CDR3 contains 15 residues. The CDR3 DNA reads as TGTGCCAGTAGTCCAGGGGACAGGGTTCGGAACAAGCAGTACTTC. Its translation: CASSPGDRVRNKQYF.

This clonotype was detected only once. A single base separates this from a much larger clone, so it may be a read error. The chain carries TRBV6-1 and TRBJ1-1; D unresolved. Germline V gene data show CDR1 as MNHNS and CDR2 as SASEGT. The CDR3 is 12 amino acids. Trimming took 3 bases from V and 8 from J, leaving 10 bases between them. The CDR3 DNA reads as TGTGCCAGCAGTGATCTACAGCGCGAAGCTTTCTTT. This codes for CASSDLQREAFF.

V gene TRBV19 combines with J gene TRBJ1-6, with 12 positions matching TRBD1. With 5 bases clipped from V and 9 bases from J, the junction kept 8 bases outside the gene matches. The germline gives CDR1 LNHDA, CDR2 SQIVND (reference sequence). The CDR3 is made up of 16 amino acids. DNA for the CDR3: TGTGCCAGTAGTCTCTTCCCGGGACAGGGGGCTTCACCCCTCCACTTT. Translating it yields CASSLFPGQGASPLHF.

This clonotype has just a few counts. The V gene is TRBV9, the J gene TRBJ2-6; 7 nucleotides line up with TRBD1. Germline CDR1 and CDR2: SGDLS and YYNGEE. The V and J ends lost 3 bases and 0 bases, in that order; junction bases with no gene match: 18. This CDR3 has 21 residues. CDR3 loop: CASSDSRTGREGSSGANVLTF. Here the CDR3 DNA reads TGTGCCAGCAGCGACTCAAGGACAGGTAGGGAAGGAAGCTCTGGGGCCAACGTCCTGACTTTC.

There are a few counts of this clonotype. In DNA form, the CDR3 reads TGTGCCAGCACCCGGACAATAGGGGAGACCCAGTACTTC. Its translation is CASTRTIGETQYF. The chain uses TRBV7-3 and TRBJ2-5; tentative D call: TRBD1 (5 bases). The CDR3 totals 13 residues. Germline CDR1 and CDR2: SGHTA and FQGTGA. Trimming took off 7 bases at V and 5 bases at J, with 14 bases between the two ends.

Comments on this clonotype: At one end the junction does not follow the germline gene, possibly because of a read error. The chain has TRBV27 and TRBJ1-2; no definite D call. Germline lookup yields CDR1 MNHEY and CDR2 SMNVEV (reference sequence). The CDR3 spans 12 residues. DNA for the CDR3: TGTGCCACCAGTGATGGCAATACTGGCTACACCTTC. Amino acids: CATSDGNTGYTF.

The V and J genes are TRBV27 and TRBJ1-6; no definite D call. The CDR3 runs to 14 residues. Germline V CDR1 and CDR2: MNHEY, SMNVEV (reference sequence). V lost 3 bases and J 14 bases, leaving 17 bases between the germline ends. CDR3 sequence reads: CASSFRGPNEALHF. The CDR3 DNA reads TGTGCCAGCAGTTTCAGAGGGCCTAACGAGGCCCTCCACTTT.